Detailed here is one TCR beta chain. Its matching antigen is unknown. The data were produced by immunoSEQ multiplex PCR, yet TCRdb's version contains in-frame clones alone and is incomplete. The table has roughly 48,000 clones, approximately 80% seen once; the top ten hold less than 15%. The CDR3 consists of 17 residues. Trimming removed 4 bases at V and 2 bases at J, with 16 bases between. CDR1 and CDR2 from the germline V gene are SGHNT and YYREEE (reference sequence). These data are taken from a study of a mutant IDH1 vaccine in newly diagnosed glioma. Time point here: week 35, safety follow-up. The content of each vaccine dose was 300 ug of mutant IDH1 20-mer peptide, and topical imiquimod accompanied it.

The specimen was PBMCs, collected from a glioma patient whose treatment included an IDH1 peptide vaccine. The sequence derives from a middle-aged man with glioma. V is TRBV5-4 and J is TRBJ2-6; D may be TRBD1 (6 bases). CDR3 sequence: CASSPWQGSTGANVLTF. CDR3 DNA: TGTGCCAGCAGCCCCTGGCAGGGGTCTACTGGGGCCAACGTCCTGACTTTC.